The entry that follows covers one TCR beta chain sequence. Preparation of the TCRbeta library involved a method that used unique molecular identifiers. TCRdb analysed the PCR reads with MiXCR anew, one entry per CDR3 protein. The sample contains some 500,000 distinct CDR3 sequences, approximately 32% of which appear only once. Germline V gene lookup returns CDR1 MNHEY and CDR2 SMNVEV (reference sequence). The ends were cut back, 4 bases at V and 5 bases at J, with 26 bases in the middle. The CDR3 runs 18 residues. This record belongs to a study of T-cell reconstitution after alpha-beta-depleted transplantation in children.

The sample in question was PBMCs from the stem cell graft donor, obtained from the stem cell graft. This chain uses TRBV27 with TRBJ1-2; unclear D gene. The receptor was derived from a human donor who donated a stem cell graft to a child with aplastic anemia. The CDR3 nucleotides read TGTGCCAGCAGTTCCCGGACTACTTATGGTGGCTCCAATTATGGCTACACCTTC. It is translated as CASSSRTTYGGSNYGYTF.